Following are 10 T cell receptor beta chains from one sample sequenced in a study of ipilimumab plus nivolumab after autologous stem cell transplantation. The repertoire was sequenced with immunoSEQ multiplex PCR; TCRdb's copy has only in-frame clones and lacks some. In the table there are 9,400 or so clones, more than 65% of which are singletons. The material was PBMCs, obtained in a trial of ipilimumab plus nivolumab as post-transplant consolidation. The origin of the receptors is a female donor with multiple myeloma.

The rearrangement uses TRBV7-8 and TRBJ2-7; possible D gene TRBD1, 5 bases. This CDR3 comprises 14 residues. The V gene lost 4 bases and the J gene lost 3 bases, with 13 bases spanning the gap. Germline V lookup: CDR1 SGHVS, CDR2 FQNEAQ. The CDR3 DNA follows: TGTGCCAGCAGCTCTACGACAGTAAACTACGAGCAGTACTTC. Protein: CASSSTTVNYEQYF.

The chain couples TRBV11-1 to TRBJ2-1; tentative D call: TRBD1 (6 bases). Trimming took 5 bases from V and 10 from J, leaving 9 bases between them. CDR3 size: 11 residues. Per germline, CDR1 SGHAT and CDR2 FQDESV (reference sequence). CDR3: CASSPGTEQFF. The CDR3 DNA follows: TGTGCCAGCAGCCCAGGGACAGAGCAGTTCTTC.

This chain links TRBV5-1 with TRBJ2-5; tentatively, D is TRBD2 (5 bases). CDR1 and CDR2 (germline): SGHRS, YFSETQ. V was pared by 7 bases and J by 5 bases, with 21 bases between. The CDR3 loop spans 15 amino acids. The CDR3 DNA reads TGCGCCAGCGCCTCCCTCGACGGGTCGGGGGAGACCCAGTACTTC. As protein: CASASLDGSGETQYF.

The CDR3 DNA sequence: TGTGCCAGCAGTGAACTGGGCACTCGGTACGAGCAGTACTTC. Translating gives CASSELGTRYEQYF. The chain employs TRBV6-1 and TRBJ2-7; D gene uncertain. The V gene's germline CDR1 is MNHNS and CDR2 SASEGT. V lost 2 bases and J 4 bases, leaving 12 bases between the germline ends. The CDR3 is 14 residues long.

The rearrangement uses TRBV7-6 and TRBJ2-7; D not resolved. CDR1 is SGHVS, CDR2 FNYEAQ, per germline. The CDR3 spans 14 residues. V was trimmed by 1 base and J by 7 bases, leaving 14 bases between them. Here the CDR3 DNA reads TGTGCCAGCAGCTTAGGGCTTACGACTCCAGAGCAGTACTTC. Protein: CASSLGLTTPEQYF.

The rearrangement uses TRBV23-1 and TRBJ1-1; D might be TRBD1 (5 bases). TRBV23-1 is an ORF; its function is uncertain. This CDR3 has 17 amino acids. V was clipped by 2 bases and J by 1 base, with 17 bases between them. CDR3 sequence reads: CASSQGSPGVRNTEAFF. CDR3 bases: TGCGCCAGCAGTCAAGGGAGTCCGGGGGTTAGGAACACTGAAGCTTTCTTT.

This chain joins TRBV14 and TRBJ2-7; D gene uncertain. In germline, CDR1 is SGHDN, CDR2 FVKESK. The V end was cut by 3 bases, the J end by 4 bases, with 13 bases between. CDR3 size: 14 residues. DNA of the CDR3: TGTGCCAGCAGCCATGGCAACCAGATTTACGAGCAGTACTTC. Translated, it gives CASSHGNQIYEQYF.

V gene TRBV6-6 combines with J gene TRBJ2-7; a possible D gene is TRBD2 (5 bases). This CDR3 contains 13 residues. The germline V gene encodes CDR1 MNHNY and CDR2 SVGAGI (reference sequence). V lost 11 bases to trimming and J lost 4 bases, with 18 bases between them. This CDR3 is CAVQRPGGYEQYF. The CDR3 nucleotides are TGTGCCGTTCAGCGGCCCGGTGGATACGAGCAGTACTTC.

The chain employs TRBV13 and TRBJ2-5; 7 positions match TRBD1. Germline V gene sequence: CDR1 PRHDT, CDR2 FYEKMQ (reference sequence). V dropped 6 bases and J dropped 5; count of bases not matched to a gene: 12. The CDR3 length is 15 residues. CDR3 DNA: TGTGCCAGCAGTTTGAATACAGGGGTAAGGGAGACCCAGTACTTC. Protein sequence: CASSLNTGVRETQYF.

The J gene is TRBJ1-1, the V gene TRBV27; D unresolved. The CDR3 totals 14 residues. The germline gives CDR1 MNHEY, CDR2 SMNVEV (reference sequence). V lost 5 bases to trimming and J lost 4 bases, with 14 bases between them. CDR3 sequence: CASSLRTAGTEAFF. CDR3 bases: TGTGCCAGCAGTCTAAGGACGGCGGGCACTGAAGCTTTCTTT.